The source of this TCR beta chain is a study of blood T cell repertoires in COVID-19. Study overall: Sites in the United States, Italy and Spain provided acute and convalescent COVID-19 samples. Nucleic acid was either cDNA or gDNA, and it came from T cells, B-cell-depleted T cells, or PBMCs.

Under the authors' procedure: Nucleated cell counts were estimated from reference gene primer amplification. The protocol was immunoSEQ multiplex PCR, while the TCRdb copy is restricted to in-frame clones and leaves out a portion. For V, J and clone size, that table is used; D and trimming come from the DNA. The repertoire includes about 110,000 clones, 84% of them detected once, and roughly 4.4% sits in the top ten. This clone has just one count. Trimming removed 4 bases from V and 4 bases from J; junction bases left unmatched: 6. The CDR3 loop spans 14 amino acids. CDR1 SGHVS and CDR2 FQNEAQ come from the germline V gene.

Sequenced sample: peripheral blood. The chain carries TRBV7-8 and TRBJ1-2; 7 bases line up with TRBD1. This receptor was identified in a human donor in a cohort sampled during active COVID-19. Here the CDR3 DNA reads TGTGCCAGCAGCTCCGGGACAGTTCCCTATGGCTACACCTTC. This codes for CASSSGTVPYGYTF. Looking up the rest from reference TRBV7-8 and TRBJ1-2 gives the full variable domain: GAGVSQSPRYKVAKRGQDVALRCDPISGHVSLFWYQQALGQGPEFLTYFQNEAQLDKSGLPSDRFFAERPEGSVSTLKIQRTQQEDSAVYLCASSSGTVPYGYTFGSGTRLTVV.